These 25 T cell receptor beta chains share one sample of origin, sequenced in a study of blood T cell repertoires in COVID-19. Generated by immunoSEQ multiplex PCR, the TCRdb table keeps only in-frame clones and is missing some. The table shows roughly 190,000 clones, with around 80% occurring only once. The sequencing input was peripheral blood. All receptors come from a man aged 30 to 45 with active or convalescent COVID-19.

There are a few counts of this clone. DNA for the CDR3: TGTGCCATCAGTCCGACTAGCGGGAGAAATGAGCAGTTCTTC. Translated, it gives CAISPTSGRNEQFF. V and J are TRBV10-3 and TRBJ2-1; TRBD2 matches at 12 bases. The CDR3 is 14 amino acids. J lost 7 bases, V lost 5 bases, and 3 bases had no gene match. The germline V gene has CDR1 ENHRY and CDR2 SYGVKD.

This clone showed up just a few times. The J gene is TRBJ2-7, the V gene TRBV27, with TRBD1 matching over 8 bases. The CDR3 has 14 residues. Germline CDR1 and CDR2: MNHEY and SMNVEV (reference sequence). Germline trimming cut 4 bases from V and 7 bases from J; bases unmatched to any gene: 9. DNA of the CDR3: TGTGCCAGCAGTTGCGACAGGGGTGGGGAAGAGCAGTACGTC. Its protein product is CASSCDRGGEEQYV.

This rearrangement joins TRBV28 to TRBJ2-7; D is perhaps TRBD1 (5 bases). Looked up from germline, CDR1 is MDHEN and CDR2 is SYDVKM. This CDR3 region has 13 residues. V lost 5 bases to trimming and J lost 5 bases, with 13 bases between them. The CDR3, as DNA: TGTGCCAGCAGTCTCGACAGACCCCACGAGCAGTACTTC. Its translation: CASSLDRPHEQYF.

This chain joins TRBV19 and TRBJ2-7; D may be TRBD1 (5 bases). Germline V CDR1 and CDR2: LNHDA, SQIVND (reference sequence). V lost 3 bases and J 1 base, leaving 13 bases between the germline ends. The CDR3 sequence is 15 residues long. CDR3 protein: CASSIKTGPSYEQYF. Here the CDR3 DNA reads TGTGCCAGTAGTATCAAAACAGGCCCTTCCTACGAGCAGTACTTC.

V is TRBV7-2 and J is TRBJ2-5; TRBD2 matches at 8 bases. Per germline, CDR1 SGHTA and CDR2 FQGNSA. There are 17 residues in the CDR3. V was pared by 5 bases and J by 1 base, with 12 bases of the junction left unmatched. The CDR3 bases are TGTGCCAGCAGCCCCAGACTAGCGACTACCACCCAAGAGACCCAGTACTTC. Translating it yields CASSPRLATTTQETQYF. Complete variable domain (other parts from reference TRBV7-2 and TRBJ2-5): GAGVSQSPSNKVTEKGKDVELRCDPISGHTALYWYRQSLGQGLEFLIYFQGNSAPDKSGLPSDRFSAERTGGSVSTLTIQRTQQEDSAVYLCASSPRLATTTQETQYFGPGTRLLVL.

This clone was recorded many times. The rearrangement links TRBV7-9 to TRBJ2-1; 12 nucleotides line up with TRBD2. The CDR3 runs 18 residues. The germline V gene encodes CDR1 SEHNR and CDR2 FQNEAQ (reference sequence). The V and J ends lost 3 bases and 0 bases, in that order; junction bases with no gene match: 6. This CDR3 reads CASSLALAGGSSYNEQFF. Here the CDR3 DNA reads TGTGCCAGCAGCTTGGCACTAGCGGGAGGCAGCTCCTACAATGAGCAGTTCTTC.

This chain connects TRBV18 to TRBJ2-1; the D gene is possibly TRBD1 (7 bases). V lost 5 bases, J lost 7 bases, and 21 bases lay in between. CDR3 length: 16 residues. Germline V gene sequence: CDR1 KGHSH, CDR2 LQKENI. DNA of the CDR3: TGTGCCAGCTCAGTCGGGTCCCCAGGGGGGTCGAATGAGCAGTTCTTC. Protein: CASSVGSPGGSNEQFF. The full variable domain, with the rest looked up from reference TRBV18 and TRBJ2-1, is NAGVMQNPRHLVRRRGQEARLRCSPMKGHSHVYWYRQLPEEGLKFMVYLQKENIIDESGMPKERFSAEFPKEGPSILRIQQVVRGDSAAYFCASSVGSPGGSNEQFFGPGTRLTVL.

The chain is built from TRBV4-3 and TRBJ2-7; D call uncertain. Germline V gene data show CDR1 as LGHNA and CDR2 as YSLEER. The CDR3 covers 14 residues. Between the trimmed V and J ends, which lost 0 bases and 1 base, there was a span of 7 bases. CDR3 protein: CASSQDPQSYEQYF. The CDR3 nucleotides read TGCGCCAGCAGCCAAGATCCCCAGTCCTACGAGCAGTACTTC.

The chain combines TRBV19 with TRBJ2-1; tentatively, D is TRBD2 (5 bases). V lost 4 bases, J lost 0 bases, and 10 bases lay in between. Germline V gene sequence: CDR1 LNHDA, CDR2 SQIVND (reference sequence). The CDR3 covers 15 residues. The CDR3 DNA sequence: TGTGCCAGTAGTACCTCGGGGAGCTCCTACAATGAGCAGTTCTTC. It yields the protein CASSTSGSSYNEQFF.

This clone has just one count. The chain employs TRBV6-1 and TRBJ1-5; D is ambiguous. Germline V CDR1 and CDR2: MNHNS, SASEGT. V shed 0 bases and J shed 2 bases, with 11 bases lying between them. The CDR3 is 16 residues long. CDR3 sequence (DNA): TGTGCCAGCAGTGAAGCGCCAGAGGTCGGCAATCAGCCCCAGCATTTT. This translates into CASSEAPEVGNQPQHF.

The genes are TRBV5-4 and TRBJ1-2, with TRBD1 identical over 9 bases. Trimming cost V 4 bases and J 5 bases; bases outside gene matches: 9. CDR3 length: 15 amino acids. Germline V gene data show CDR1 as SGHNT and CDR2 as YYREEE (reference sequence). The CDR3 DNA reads TGTGCCAGCAGCCACGACAGGGGGTTACTTTATGGCTACACCTTC. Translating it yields CASSHDRGLLYGYTF. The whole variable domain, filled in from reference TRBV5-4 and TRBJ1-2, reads ETGVTQSPTHLIKTRGQQVTLRCSSQSGHNTVSWYQQALGQGPQFIFQYYREEENGRGNFPPRFSGLQFPNYSSELNVNALELDDSALYLCASSHDRGLLYGYTFGSGTRLTVV.

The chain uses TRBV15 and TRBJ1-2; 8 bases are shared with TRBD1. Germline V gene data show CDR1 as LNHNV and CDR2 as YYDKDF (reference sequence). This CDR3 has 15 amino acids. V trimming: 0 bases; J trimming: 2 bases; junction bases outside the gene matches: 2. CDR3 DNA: TGTGCCACCAGCAGAGACTGGGACAGGAACTATGGCTACACCTTC. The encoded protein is CATSRDWDRNYGYTF.

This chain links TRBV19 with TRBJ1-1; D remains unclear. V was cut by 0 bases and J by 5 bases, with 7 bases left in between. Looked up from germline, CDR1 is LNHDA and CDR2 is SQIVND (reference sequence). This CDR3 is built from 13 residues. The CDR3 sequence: CASSIDAGTEAFF. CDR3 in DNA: TGTGCCAGTAGTATAGACGCAGGAACTGAAGCTTTCTTT.

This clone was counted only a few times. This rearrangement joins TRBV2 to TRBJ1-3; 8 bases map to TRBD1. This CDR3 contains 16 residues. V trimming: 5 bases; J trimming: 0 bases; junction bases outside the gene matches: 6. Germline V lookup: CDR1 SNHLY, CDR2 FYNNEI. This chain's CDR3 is CASSTRQGSSGNTIYF. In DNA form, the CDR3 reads TGTGCCAGCAGTACTCGACAGGGGAGCTCTGGAAACACCATATATTTT.

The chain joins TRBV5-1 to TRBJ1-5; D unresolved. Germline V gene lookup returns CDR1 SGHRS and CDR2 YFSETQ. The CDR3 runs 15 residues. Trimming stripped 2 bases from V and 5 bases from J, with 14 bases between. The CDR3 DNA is TGCGCCAGCAGCTTCGACGGGATGGGCGATCAGCCCCAGCATTTT. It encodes CASSFDGMGDQPQHF. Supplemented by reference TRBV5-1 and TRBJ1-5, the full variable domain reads KAGVTQTPRYLIKTRGQQVTLSCSPISGHRSVSWYQQTPGQGLQFLFEYFSETQRNKGNFPGRFSGRQFSNSRSEMNVSTLELGDSALYLCASSFDGMGDQPQHFGDGTRLSIL.

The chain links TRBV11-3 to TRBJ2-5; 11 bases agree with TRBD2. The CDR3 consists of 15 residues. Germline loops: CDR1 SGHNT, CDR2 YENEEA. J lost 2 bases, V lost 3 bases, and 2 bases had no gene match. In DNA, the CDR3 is TGTGCCAGCAGCTTGGGACTAGCGGAACAAGAGACCCAGTACTTC. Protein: CASSLGLAEQETQYF.

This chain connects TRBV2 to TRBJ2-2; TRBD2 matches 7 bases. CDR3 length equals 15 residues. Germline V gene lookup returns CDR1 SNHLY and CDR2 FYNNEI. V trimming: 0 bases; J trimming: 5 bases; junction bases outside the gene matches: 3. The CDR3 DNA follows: TGTGCCAGCAGTGAAGCGCGGGGAGGGACCGGGGAGCTGTTTTTT. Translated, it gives CASSEARGGTGELFF.

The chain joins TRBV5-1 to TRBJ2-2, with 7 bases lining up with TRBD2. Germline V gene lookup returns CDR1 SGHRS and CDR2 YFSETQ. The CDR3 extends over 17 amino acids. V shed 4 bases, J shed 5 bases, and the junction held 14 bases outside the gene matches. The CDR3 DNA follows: TGCGCCAGCAGCCCTCGAGGCCGGGGGGTTAGTACCGGGGAGCTGTTTTTT. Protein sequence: CASSPRGRGVSTGELFF.

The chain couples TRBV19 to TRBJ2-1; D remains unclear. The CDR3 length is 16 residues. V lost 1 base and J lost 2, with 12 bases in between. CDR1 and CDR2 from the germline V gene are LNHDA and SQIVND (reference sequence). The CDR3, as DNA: TGTGCCAGTAGTATAGGAGAGAGTGCCCCCTACAATGAGCAGTTCTTC. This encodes CASSIGESAPYNEQFF.

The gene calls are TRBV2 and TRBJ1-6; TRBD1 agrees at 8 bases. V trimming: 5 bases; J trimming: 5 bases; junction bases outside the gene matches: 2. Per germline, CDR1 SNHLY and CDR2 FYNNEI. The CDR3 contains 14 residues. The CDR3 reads CASSLQGDNSPLHF. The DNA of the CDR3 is TGTGCCAGCAGTTTACAGGGGGATAATTCACCCCTCCACTTT.

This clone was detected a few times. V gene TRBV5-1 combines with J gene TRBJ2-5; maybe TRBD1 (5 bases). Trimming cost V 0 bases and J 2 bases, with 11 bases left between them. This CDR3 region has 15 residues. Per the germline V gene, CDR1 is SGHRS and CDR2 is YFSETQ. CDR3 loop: CASSLEGRVQETQYF. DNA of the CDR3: TGCGCCAGCAGCTTGGAGGGCAGGGTTCAAGAGACCCAGTACTTC.

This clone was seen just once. CDR3 nucleotide sequence: TGTGCCAGCAGAATCCCAGCGGCGATAGCCAACACCGGGGAGCTGTTTTTT. Its translation is CASRIPAAIANTGELFF. The rearrangement uses TRBV28 and TRBJ2-2; possible D gene TRBD2, 5 bases. Looked up from germline, CDR1 is MDHEN and CDR2 is SYDVKM. CDR3 size: 17 residues. Deletions cut 6 bases from V and 2 bases from J, with 19 bases between.

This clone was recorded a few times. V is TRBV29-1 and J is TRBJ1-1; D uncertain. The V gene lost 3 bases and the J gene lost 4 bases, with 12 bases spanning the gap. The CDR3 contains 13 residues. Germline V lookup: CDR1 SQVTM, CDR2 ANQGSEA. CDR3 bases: TGCAGCGTTGATCCCGCGGAGGGCACTGAAGCTTTCTTT. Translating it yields CSVDPAEGTEAFF. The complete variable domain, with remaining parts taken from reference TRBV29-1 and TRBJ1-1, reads SAVISQKPSRDICQRGTSLTIQCQVDSQVTMMFWYRQQPGQSLTLIATANQGSEATYESGFVIDKFPISRPNLTFSTLTVSNMSPEDSSIYLCSVDPAEGTEAFFGQGTRLTVV.

This chain's CDR3 is CASSQGDRRGYTF. CDR3 bases: TGCGCCAGCAGCCAAGGGGACAGAAGAGGCTACACCTTC. This sequence joins TRBV4-1 and TRBJ1-2, with 7 nucleotides matching TRBD1. V lost 1 base to trimming and J lost 8 bases; unmatched junction nucleotides: 4. The CDR3 sequence is 13 residues long. Per the germline V gene, CDR1 is MGHRA and CDR2 is YSYEKL.

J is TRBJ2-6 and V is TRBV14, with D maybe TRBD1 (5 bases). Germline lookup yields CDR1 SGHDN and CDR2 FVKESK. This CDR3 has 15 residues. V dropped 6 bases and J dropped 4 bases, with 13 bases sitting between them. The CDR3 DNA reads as TGTGCCAGCAGGGTCAGGGTTACCGGGGCCAACGTCCTGACTTTC. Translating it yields CASRVRVTGANVLTF.